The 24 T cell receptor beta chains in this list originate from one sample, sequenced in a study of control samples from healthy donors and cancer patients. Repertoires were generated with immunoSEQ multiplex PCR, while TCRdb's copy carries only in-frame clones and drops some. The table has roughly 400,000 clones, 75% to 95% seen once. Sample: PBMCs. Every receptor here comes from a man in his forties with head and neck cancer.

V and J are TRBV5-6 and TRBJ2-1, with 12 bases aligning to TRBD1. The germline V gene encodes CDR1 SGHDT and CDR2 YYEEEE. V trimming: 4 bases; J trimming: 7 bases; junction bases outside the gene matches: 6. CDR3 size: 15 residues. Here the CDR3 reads CASSLPGQGANEQFF. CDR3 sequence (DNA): TGTGCCAGCAGCCTCCCGGGACAGGGGGCTAATGAGCAGTTCTTC.

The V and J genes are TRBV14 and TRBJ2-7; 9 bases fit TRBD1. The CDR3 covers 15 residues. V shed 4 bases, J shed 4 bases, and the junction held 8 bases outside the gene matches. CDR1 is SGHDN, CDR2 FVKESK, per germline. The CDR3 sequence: CASSPPGTGPYEQYF. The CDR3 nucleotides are TGTGCCAGCAGCCCTCCGGGGACAGGGCCATACGAGCAGTACTTC.

The CDR3 region has the DNA TGTGCCAGCAGCTTAGTCAGGGGAAGGGTTCCTGAGCAGTTCTTC. Residues: CASSLVRGRVPEQFF. The rearrangement joins TRBV7-3 to TRBJ2-1; D possibly corresponds to TRBD1 (6 bases). Trimming cost V 2 bases and J 9 bases, with 17 bases left between them. Germline V gives CDR1 SGHTA, CDR2 FQGTGA. The CDR3 covers 15 residues. The whole variable domain, filled in from reference TRBV7-3 and TRBJ2-1, reads GAGVSQTPSNKVTEKGKYVELRCDPISGHTALYWYRQSLGQGPEFLIYFQGTGAADDSGLPNDRFFAVRPEGSVSTLKIQRTERGDSAVYLCASSLVRGRVPEQFFGPGTRLTVL.

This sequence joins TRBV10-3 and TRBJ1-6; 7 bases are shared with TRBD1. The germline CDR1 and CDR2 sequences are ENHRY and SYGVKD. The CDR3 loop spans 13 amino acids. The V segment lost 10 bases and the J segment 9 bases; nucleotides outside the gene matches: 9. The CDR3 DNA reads TGTGCCACTAGACAGGGCTTCGGTTCACCCCTCCACTTT. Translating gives CATRQGFGSPLHF.

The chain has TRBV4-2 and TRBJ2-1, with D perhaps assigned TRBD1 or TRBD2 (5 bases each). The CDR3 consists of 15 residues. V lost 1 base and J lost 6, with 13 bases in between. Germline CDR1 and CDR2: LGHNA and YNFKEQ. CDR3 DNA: TGTGCCAGCAGCCAAGTGGGGGAATGGGGCAATGAGCAGTTCTTC. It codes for CASSQVGEWGNEQFF.

CDR3 region: CASSQTGGTEAFF. CDR3 DNA sequence: TGTGCCAGCAGCCAGACAGGGGGCACTGAAGCTTTCTTT. The rearrangement links TRBV5-6 to TRBJ1-1; 9 bases align to TRBD1. There are 13 residues in the CDR3. J was trimmed by 4 bases and V by 4 bases; bases with no gene match: 2. The germline CDR1 and CDR2 sequences are SGHDT and YYEEEE.

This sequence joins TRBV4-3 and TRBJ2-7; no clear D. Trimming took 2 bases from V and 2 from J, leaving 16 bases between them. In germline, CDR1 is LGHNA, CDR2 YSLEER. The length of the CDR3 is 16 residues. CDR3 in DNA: TGCGCCAGCAGCCAAACTCATCGGCAGGTGACCTACGAGCAGTACTTC. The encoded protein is CASSQTHRQVTYEQYF.

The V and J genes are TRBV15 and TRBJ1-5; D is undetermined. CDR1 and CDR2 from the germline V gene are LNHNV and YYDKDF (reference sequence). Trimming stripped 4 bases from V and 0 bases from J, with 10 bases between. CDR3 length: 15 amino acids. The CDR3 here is CATSKDLLSNQPQHF. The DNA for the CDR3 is TGTGCCACCAGCAAGGACCTCCTTAGCAATCAGCCCCAGCATTTT.

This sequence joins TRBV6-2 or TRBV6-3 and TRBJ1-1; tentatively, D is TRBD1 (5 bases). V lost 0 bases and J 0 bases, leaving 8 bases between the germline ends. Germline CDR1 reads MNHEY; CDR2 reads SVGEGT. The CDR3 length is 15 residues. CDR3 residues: CASSYSPTVNTEAFF. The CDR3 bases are TGTGCCAGCAGTTACTCCCCGACAGTGAACACTGAAGCTTTCTTT.

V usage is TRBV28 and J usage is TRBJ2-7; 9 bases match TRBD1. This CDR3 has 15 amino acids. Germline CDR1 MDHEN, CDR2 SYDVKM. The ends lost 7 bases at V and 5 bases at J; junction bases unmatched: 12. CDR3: CASMNHGGQGNEQYF. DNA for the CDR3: TGTGCCAGCATGAATCATGGTGGACAGGGGAACGAGCAGTACTTC.

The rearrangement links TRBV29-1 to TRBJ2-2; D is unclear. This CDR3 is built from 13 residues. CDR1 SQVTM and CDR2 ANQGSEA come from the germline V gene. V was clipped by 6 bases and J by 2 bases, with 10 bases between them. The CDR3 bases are TGCAGCGTCACAGCTGTAAACACCGGGGAGCTGTTTTTT. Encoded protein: CSVTAVNTGELFF.

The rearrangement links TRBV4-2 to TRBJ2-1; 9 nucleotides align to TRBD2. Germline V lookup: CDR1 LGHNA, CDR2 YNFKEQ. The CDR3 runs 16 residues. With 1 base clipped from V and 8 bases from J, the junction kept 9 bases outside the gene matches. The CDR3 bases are TGTGCCAGCAGCCAAGGAGGCGGGGGGGCGCTGGATGAGCAGTTCTTC. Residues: CASSQGGGGALDEQFF.

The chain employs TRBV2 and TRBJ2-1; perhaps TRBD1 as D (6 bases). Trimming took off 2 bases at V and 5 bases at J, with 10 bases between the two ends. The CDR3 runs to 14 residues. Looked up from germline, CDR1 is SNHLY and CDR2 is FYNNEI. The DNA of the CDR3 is TGTGCCAGCAGTGAACAAAGGACAGACAATGAGCAGTTCTTC. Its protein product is CASSEQRTDNEQFF.

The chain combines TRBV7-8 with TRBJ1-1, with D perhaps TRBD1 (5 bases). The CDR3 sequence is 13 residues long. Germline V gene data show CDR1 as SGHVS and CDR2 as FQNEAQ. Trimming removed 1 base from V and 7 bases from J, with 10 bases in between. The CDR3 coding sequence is TGTGCCAGCAGCTTAGGGGGCGGATTTGAAGCTTTCTTT. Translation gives CASSLGGGFEAFF.

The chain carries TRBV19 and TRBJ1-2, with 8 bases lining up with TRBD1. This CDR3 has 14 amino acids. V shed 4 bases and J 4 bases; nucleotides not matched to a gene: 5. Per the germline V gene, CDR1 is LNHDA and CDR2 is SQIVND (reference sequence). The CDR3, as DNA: TGTGCCAGTAGTACCTCGGACAGGGTCTATGGCTACACCTTC. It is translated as CASSTSDRVYGYTF.

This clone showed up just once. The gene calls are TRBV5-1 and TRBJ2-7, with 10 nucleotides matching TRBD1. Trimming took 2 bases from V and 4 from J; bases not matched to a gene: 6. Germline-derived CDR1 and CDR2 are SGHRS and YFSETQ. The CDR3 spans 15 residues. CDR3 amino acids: CASSFNRDRGYEQYF. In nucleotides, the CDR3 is TGCGCCAGCAGCTTCAACCGGGACAGGGGTTACGAGCAGTACTTC.

The chain's CDR3 is CATTEQGPGNTEAFF. Here the CDR3 DNA reads TGTGCCACCACAGAACAGGGTCCGGGGAACACTGAAGCTTTCTTT. This chain joins TRBV24-1 and TRBJ1-1, with D maybe TRBD1 (6 bases). The CDR3 is 15 residues long. Germline lookup yields CDR1 KGHDR and CDR2 SFDVKD. Trimming took 8 bases from V and 1 from J, leaving 16 bases between them.

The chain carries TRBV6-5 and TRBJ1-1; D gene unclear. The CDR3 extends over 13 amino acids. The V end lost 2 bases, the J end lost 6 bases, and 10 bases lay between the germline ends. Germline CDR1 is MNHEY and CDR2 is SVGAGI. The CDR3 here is CASSYVEGSEAFF. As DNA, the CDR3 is TGTGCCAGCAGTTACGTTGAGGGTTCTGAAGCTTTCTTT.

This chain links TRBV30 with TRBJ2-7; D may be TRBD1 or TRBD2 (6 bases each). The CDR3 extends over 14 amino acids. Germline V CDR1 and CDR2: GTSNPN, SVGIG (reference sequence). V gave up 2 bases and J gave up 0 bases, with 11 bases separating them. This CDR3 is CAWSLGGGSYEQYF. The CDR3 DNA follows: TGTGCCTGGAGTCTTGGAGGGGGCTCCTACGAGCAGTACTTC.

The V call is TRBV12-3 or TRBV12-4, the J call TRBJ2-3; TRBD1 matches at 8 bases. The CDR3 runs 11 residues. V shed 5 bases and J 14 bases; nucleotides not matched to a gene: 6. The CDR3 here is CASSPRQGLYF. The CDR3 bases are TGTGCCAGCAGTCCAAGACAGGGGCTGTATTTT.

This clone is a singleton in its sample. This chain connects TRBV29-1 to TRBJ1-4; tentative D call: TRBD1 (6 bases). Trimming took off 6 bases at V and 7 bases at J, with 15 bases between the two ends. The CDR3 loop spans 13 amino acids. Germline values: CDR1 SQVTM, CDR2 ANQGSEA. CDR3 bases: TGCAGCGTCGGGGACATAGGGGGTGAAAAACTGTTTTTT. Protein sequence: CSVGDIGGEKLFF.

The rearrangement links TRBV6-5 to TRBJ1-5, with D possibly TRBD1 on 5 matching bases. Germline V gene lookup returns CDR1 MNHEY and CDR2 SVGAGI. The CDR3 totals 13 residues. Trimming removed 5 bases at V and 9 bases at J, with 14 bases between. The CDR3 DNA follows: TGTGCCAGCAGTCCCGGGACGGCGGGGCCCCAGCATTTT. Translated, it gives CASSPGTAGPQHF.

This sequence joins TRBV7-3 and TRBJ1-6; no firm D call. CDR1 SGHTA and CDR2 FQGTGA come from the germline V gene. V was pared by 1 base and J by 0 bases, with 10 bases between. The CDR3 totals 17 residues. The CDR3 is CASSLISGASYNSPLHF. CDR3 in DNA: TGTGCCAGCAGCTTAATTTCTGGTGCCTCCTATAATTCACCCCTCCACTTT.

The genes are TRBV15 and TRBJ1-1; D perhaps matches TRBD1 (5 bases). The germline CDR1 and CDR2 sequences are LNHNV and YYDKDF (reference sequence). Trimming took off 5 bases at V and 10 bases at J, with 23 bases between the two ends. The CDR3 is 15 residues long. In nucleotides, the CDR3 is TGTGCCACCAGCCCCCGGGGCAGGGACCGCCTTGGAGCTTTCTTT. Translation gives CATSPRGRDRLGAFF.